This entry lists 29 T cell receptor beta chains sequenced from one sample in a study of blood T cell repertoires in COVID-19. This table comes from immunoSEQ multiplex PCR, and its TCRdb copy is limited to in-frame clones, with some not included. This repertoire shows around 270,000 clones, 84% found once; its top ten account for 1.5%. Sequences were obtained from peripheral blood. The source is a woman aged 40 to 49 who had recovered from COVID-19.

In this sample, this clone turned up once. The rearrangement uses TRBV9 and TRBJ2-1; 7 bases map to TRBD1. CDR3 length equals 16 residues. Trimming cost V 3 bases and J 3 bases; bases outside gene matches: 9. Germline V lookup: CDR1 SGDLS, CDR2 YYNGEE. The CDR3 region has the DNA TGTGCCAGCAGCGCCGGGGACAGATTGATCTACAATGAGCAGTTCTTC. As protein: CASSAGDRLIYNEQFF.

This chain uses TRBV6-5 with TRBJ2-1; 11 nucleotides line up with TRBD2. CDR1 is MNHEY, CDR2 SVGAGI, per germline. The CDR3 length is 15 residues. Trimming took 5 bases from V and 8 from J; bases not matched to a gene: 8. Written as DNA, the CDR3 is TGTGCCAGCAGTACTAGCGGGGGCCCTTTTCATGAGCAGTTCTTC. It specifies CASSTSGGPFHEQFF.

This chain joins TRBV7-6 and TRBJ2-3, with TRBD2 matching 12 bases. CDR1 and CDR2 (germline): SGHVS, FNYEAQ. The CDR3 sequence is 16 residues long. The ends lost 5 bases at V and 2 bases at J; junction bases unmatched: 5. The CDR3 DNA reads TGTGCCAGCAGCACTAGCGGGGGGCTCAACACAGATACGCAGTATTTT. Protein: CASSTSGGLNTDTQYF.

The V call is TRBV7-3, the J call TRBJ2-7; 8 positions agree with TRBD1. Germline CDR1 reads SGHTA; CDR2 reads FQGTGA. Unmatched junction bases numbered 7, after V lost 4 bases and J lost 11 bases. The CDR3 runs 12 residues. The CDR3 loop is CASSSTDRVKYF. Here the CDR3 DNA reads TGTGCCAGCAGCTCGACGGACAGGGTGAAGTACTTC.

The chain is built from TRBV19 and TRBJ1-5; TRBD1 matches 9 bases. The V gene end was trimmed by 5 bases and the J gene end by 1 base; junction bases not matched to a gene: 6. Germline CDR1 is LNHDA and CDR2 is SQIVND (reference sequence). The CDR3 extends over 16 amino acids. CDR3: CASSSNTGGSNQPQHF. CDR3 nucleotides: TGTGCCAGTAGTTCCAACACAGGGGGCAGCAATCAGCCCCAGCATTTT.

This sequence joins TRBV7-8 and TRBJ1-6; 8 bases line up with TRBD1. Germline V lookup: CDR1 SGHVS, CDR2 FQNEAQ. The CDR3 has 14 residues. Trimming at V came to 5 bases and at J to 9 bases, leaving 6 bases not matched to a gene. The CDR3 spells CASSPRQGSSPLHF. In nucleotides, the CDR3 is TGTGCCAGCAGCCCCCGACAGGGGTCTTCACCCCTCCACTTT.

The chain employs TRBV3-1 (or the pseudogene TRBV3-2) and TRBJ1-6; D perhaps matches TRBD1 (6 bases). This CDR3 is built from 15 residues. V lost 0 bases and J 8 bases, leaving 11 bases between the germline ends. The germline CDR1 and CDR2 sequences are LGHDT and YNNKEL (reference sequence). DNA of the CDR3: TGTGCCAGCAGCCAAGAGTCGGCAGGGGATTCACCCCTCCACTTT. Amino acid sequence: CASSQESAGDSPLHF.

V gene TRBV5-6 combines with J gene TRBJ1-1; D uncertain. Between the trimmed V and J ends, which lost 2 bases and 0 bases, there was a span of 8 bases. The CDR3 totals 14 residues. From germline, CDR1 is SGHDT and CDR2 YYEEEE. The CDR3 reads CASSLTRVNTEAFF. The CDR3 region has the DNA TGTGCCAGCAGCTTAACTCGGGTGAACACTGAAGCTTTCTTT.

V gene TRBV15 combines with J gene TRBJ1-1; 11 nucleotides agree with TRBD1. This CDR3 region has 16 residues. Looked up from germline, CDR1 is LNHNV and CDR2 is YYDKDF (reference sequence). V lost 3 bases to trimming and J lost 6 bases; unmatched junction nucleotides: 9. CDR3 loop: CATSRVGDRGSAEAFF. CDR3 DNA sequence: TGTGCCACCAGCAGGGTAGGGGACAGGGGGAGCGCTGAAGCTTTCTTT.

This sequence joins TRBV23-1 and TRBJ2-3, with unresolved D. TRBV23-1 is marked as an open reading frame, function uncertain. V lost 1 base, J lost 0 bases, and 11 bases lay in between. The CDR3 is 16 amino acids. The CDR3: CASSQFVPTSTDTQYF. The CDR3, as DNA: TGCGCCAGCAGTCAATTTGTACCAACTAGCACAGATACGCAGTATTTT.

The CDR3 loop is CASSLSPRGLGNTIYF. DNA for the CDR3: TGCGCCAGCAGCTTATCCCCCCGAGGGCTCGGAAACACCATATATTTT. The gene calls are TRBV5-1 and TRBJ1-3; no clear D. The CDR3 loop spans 16 amino acids. Germline lookup yields CDR1 SGHRS and CDR2 YFSETQ. With 2 bases removed from V and 4 bases from J, the gap between germline ends came to 16 bases.

This clone was recorded once. The V and J genes are TRBV6-5 and TRBJ1-1; D possibly corresponds to TRBD1 (6 bases). Germline V gene data show CDR1 as MNHEY and CDR2 as SVGAGI. The CDR3 sequence is 13 residues long. Trimming stripped 6 bases from V and 2 bases from J, with 10 bases between. The CDR3 protein is CASRRGGNTEAFF. CDR3 DNA sequence: TGTGCCAGCAGACGAGGGGGAAACACTGAAGCTTTCTTT.

The rearrangement uses TRBV11-3 and TRBJ2-7, with D unclear. Germline V gene lookup returns CDR1 SGHNT and CDR2 YENEEA. The CDR3 runs to 14 residues. Trimming left V 6 bases short and J 1 base short, with 13 bases between. The CDR3 DNA reads TGTGCCAGCAGTAAAGGCGACTCTTCCTACGAGCAGTACTTC. Amino acid sequence: CASSKGDSSYEQYF.

V is TRBV5-1 and J is TRBJ1-3; D not certain. The CDR3 contains 14 residues. From germline, CDR1 is SGHRS and CDR2 YFSETQ. Between the trimmed V and J ends, which lost 1 base and 4 bases, there was a span of 9 bases. The DNA for the CDR3 is TGCGCCAGCAGCTTGAACGTGAGAGGAAACACCATATATTTT. Translation gives CASSLNVRGNTIYF. The full variable domain, its missing parts supplied by reference TRBV5-1 and TRBJ1-3, is KAGVTQTPRYLIKTRGQQVTLSCSPISGHRSVSWYQQTPGQGLQFLFEYFSETQRNKGNFPGRFSGRQFSNSRSEMNVSTLELGDSALYLCASSLNVRGNTIYFGEGSWLTVV.

This rearrangement joins TRBV19 to TRBJ2-5, with D tentatively TRBD2 (6 bases). Trimming removed 6 bases from V and 3 bases from J, with 14 bases in between. The CDR3 has 14 amino acids. Germline V gene sequence: CDR1 LNHDA, CDR2 SQIVND (reference sequence). The CDR3 region has the DNA TGTGCCAGTAGGAACCCGGGAGAAAAAGAGACCCAGTACTTC. Translated, it gives CASRNPGEKETQYF.

In regard to this clone: Other DNA sequences within the sample encode an identical CDR3. The chain recombines TRBV6-5 with TRBJ1-2; 7 bases fit TRBD1. Germline V lookup: CDR1 MNHEY, CDR2 SVGAGI. The CDR3 is made up of 14 amino acids. The ends lost 0 bases at V and 4 bases at J; junction bases unmatched: 2. The CDR3 DNA is TGTGCCAGCAGTTACTCGGCAGGGGGCTATGGCTACACCTTC. Translated, it gives CASSYSAGGYGYTF.

This clone was recorded once. The chain couples TRBV2 to TRBJ2-7, with 7 positions matching TRBD2. This CDR3 spans 15 amino acids. CDR1 SNHLY and CDR2 FYNNEI come from the germline V gene. After removal of 4 bases from V and 3 bases from J, the junction contained 9 bases not matched to a gene. For the CDR3, the DNA is TGTGCCAGCAGTGGGGGTTGGTCGGGAGGCTACGAGCAGTACTTC. Translation gives CASSGGWSGGYEQYF.

V is TRBV27 and J is TRBJ1-5; D is undetermined. The CDR3 totals 12 residues. V dropped 5 bases and J dropped 4 bases, with 6 bases sitting between them. Germline loops: CDR1 MNHEY, CDR2 SMNVEV (reference sequence). CDR3 loop: CASSGQNQPQHF. CDR3 DNA sequence: TGTGCCAGCAGTGGGCAGAATCAGCCCCAGCATTTT.

This clone has only one observation. This chain uses TRBV30 with TRBJ2-1; 11 bases fit TRBD2. Germline CDR1 is GTSNPN and CDR2 is SVGIG (reference sequence). CDR3 length: 15 residues. V lost 7 bases and J lost 4; bases outside the gene matches: 9. Here the CDR3 DNA reads TGTGCCTCAACGCCCGGGACTAGCGGTTACAATGAGCAGTTCTTC. Its protein product is CASTPGTSGYNEQFF.

The chain joins TRBV5-6 to TRBJ1-1; 7 bases are a match to TRBD1. Germline CDR1 is SGHDT and CDR2 is YYEEEE. This CDR3 has 14 amino acids. With V trimmed by 0 bases and J by 4 bases, 3 bases remained unmatched. The CDR3 sequence is CASSLAYRGTEAFF. CDR3 coding DNA: TGTGCCAGCAGCTTGGCCTACAGGGGCACTGAAGCTTTCTTT.

This chain uses TRBV3-1 (or the pseudogene TRBV3-2) with TRBJ1-2, with D possibly being TRBD1 (6 bases). With 4 bases removed from V and 6 bases from J, the gap between germline ends came to 9 bases. The germline V gene has CDR1 LGHDT and CDR2 YNNKEL (reference sequence). The CDR3 is 12 amino acids. The CDR3 is CASSRGPDGYTF. The CDR3 nucleotides are TGTGCCAGCAGCCGGGGGCCAGATGGCTACACCTTC.

The chain links TRBV27 to TRBJ1-4, with D maybe TRBD1 (5 bases). The CDR3 runs to 13 residues. Germline V CDR1 and CDR2: MNHEY, SMNVEV (reference sequence). V was cut by 8 bases and J by 4 bases, with 11 bases left in between. CDR3: CASGRGNNEKLFF. Written as DNA, the CDR3 is TGTGCCAGCGGGAGGGGAAATAATGAAAAACTGTTTTTT.

The chain employs TRBV6-1 and TRBJ2-7; 13 bases are a match to TRBD2. The J segment lost 3 bases and the V segment lost 6 bases, leaving 2 bases of the junction unmatched. The CDR3 consists of 14 residues. CDR1 is MNHNS, CDR2 SASEGT, per germline. The CDR3 protein is CASSGTSGNYEQYF. In nucleotides, the CDR3 is TGTGCCAGCAGCGGGACTAGCGGGAACTACGAGCAGTACTTC.

This chain uses TRBV28 with TRBJ1-4; 7 nucleotides line up with TRBD1. The V gene's germline CDR1 is MDHEN and CDR2 SYDVKM. The CDR3 has 14 amino acids. V was pared by 3 bases and J by 4 bases, with 2 bases of the junction left unmatched. In nucleotides, the CDR3 is TGTGCCAGCAGTTTGGGACAGCATAATGAAAAACTGTTTTTT. It yields the protein CASSLGQHNEKLFF. Full variable domain (remainder filled in from reference TRBV28 and TRBJ1-4): DVKVTQSSRYLVKRTGEKVFLECVQDMDHENMFWYRQDPGLGLRLIYFSYDVKMKEKGDIPEGYSVSREKKERFSLILESASTNQTSMYLCASSLGQHNEKLFFGSGTQLSVL.

The DNA for the CDR3 is TGTGCCAGCAGCCCCCGGGAGGGCGAGACCCAGTACTTC. Encoded protein: CASSPREGETQYF. J is TRBJ2-5 and V is TRBV14; 8 bases match TRBD2. Germline CDR1 is SGHDN and CDR2 is FVKESK. V gave up 4 bases and J gave up 5 bases; unmatched junction bases: 3. The CDR3 has 13 amino acids.

The gene calls are TRBV14 and TRBJ1-2; TRBD1 aligns across 9 bases. V was pared by 0 bases and J by 7 bases, with 6 bases of the junction left unmatched. The CDR3 contains 15 residues. CDR1 SGHDN and CDR2 FVKESK come from the germline V gene. CDR3 nucleotides: TGTGCCAGCAGCCAAGAAATCGGGACAGGGATTGGCTACACCTTC. It codes for CASSQEIGTGIGYTF.

This chain joins TRBV7-2 and TRBJ2-1; weak D call: TRBD2 (5 bases). Trimming took off 7 bases at V and 2 bases at J, with 24 bases between the two ends. The length of the CDR3 is 18 residues. CDR1 SGHTA and CDR2 FQGNSA come from the germline V gene. This CDR3 is CASTPAWLASRTYNEQFF. The CDR3, as DNA: TGTGCCAGCACCCCCGCCTGGTTGGCTAGCAGAACCTACAATGAGCAGTTCTTC. Full variable domain (missing parts from reference TRBV7-2 and TRBJ2-1): GAGVSQSPSNKVTEKGKDVELRCDPISGHTALYWYRQSLGQGLEFLIYFQGNSAPDKSGLPSDRFSAERTGGSVSTLTIQRTQQEDSAVYLCASTPAWLASRTYNEQFFGPGTRLTVL.

This chain's CDR3 is CASSLQSRGYTF. In nucleotides, the CDR3 is TGTGCCAGCAGTTTACAATCCCGGGGCTACACCTTC. The chain uses TRBV28 and TRBJ1-2; no definite D call. CDR3 length: 12 residues. Germline CDR1 is MDHEN and CDR2 is SYDVKM. With 2 bases removed from V and 8 bases from J, the gap between germline ends came to 9 bases.

The rearrangement links TRBV4-1 to TRBJ1-3; 7 nucleotides line up with TRBD1. The CDR3 spans 15 residues. CDR1 MGHRA and CDR2 YSYEKL come from the germline V gene. J lost 4 bases, V lost 4 bases, and 7 bases had no gene match. The CDR3 sequence: CASSRYGQAGNTIYF. In DNA, the CDR3 is TGCGCCAGCAGCCGCTACGGACAGGCGGGAAACACCATATATTTT.